The 32 T cell receptor beta chains below were found in one sample sequenced in a study of blood T cell repertoires in COVID-19. Using immunoSEQ multiplex PCR, the repertoire was profiled, and TCRdb retains in-frame clones only, with some absent. This table has about 180,000 clones, more than 70% appearing once. Sequencing was done on a sample of peripheral blood. All receptors derive from a woman aged 25 to 45 with acute or convalescent COVID-19.

The genes are TRBV4-2 and TRBJ2-7, with TRBD1 matching 10 bases. The length of the CDR3 is 15 residues. Trimming at V came to 1 base and at J to 1 base, leaving 1 base not matched to a gene. The germline gives CDR1 LGHNA, CDR2 YNFKEQ. Written as DNA, the CDR3 is TGTGCCAGCAGCCAAGGGACAGGGGGATCCTACGAGCAGTACTTC. Translating it yields CASSQGTGGSYEQYF.

The count of this clone is one. J is TRBJ2-5 and V is TRBV7-8, with D uncertain. This CDR3 is built from 12 residues. V lost 5 bases to trimming and J lost 5 bases, with 9 bases between them. Germline V gives CDR1 SGHVS, CDR2 FQNEAQ. The CDR3: CASSTNTETQYF. CDR3 coding DNA: TGTGCCAGCAGCACAAATACGGAGACCCAGTACTTC. The complete variable domain, with remaining parts taken from reference TRBV7-8 and TRBJ2-5, reads GAGVSQSPRYKVAKRGQDVALRCDPISGHVSLFWYQQALGQGPEFLTYFQNEAQLDKSGLPSDRFFAERPEGSVSTLKIQRTQQEDSAVYLCASSTNTETQYFGPGTRLLVL.

V and J are TRBV6-5 and TRBJ1-2; a possible D gene is TRBD1 (6 bases). CDR3 length: 13 residues. From germline, CDR1 is MNHEY and CDR2 SVGAGI. V gave up 5 bases and J gave up 5 bases, with 12 bases separating them. Written as DNA, the CDR3 is TGTGCCAGCAGTCCGGACAGCCTGTATGGCTACACCTTC. This codes for CASSPDSLYGYTF.

The chain couples TRBV21-1 to TRBJ1-2; TRBD1, the D gene given by the table, was not confirmed from the DNA. TRBV21-1 is described as a pseudogene. The length of the CDR3 is 15 residues. The CDR3, as DNA: TGTGCCAGCAGAGAAGACGGAACAGATAACTATGGCTACACCTTC. Protein product: CASREDGTDNYGYTF.

The chain employs TRBV2 and TRBJ1-6, with D possibly matching TRBD1 (5 bases). V was trimmed by 6 bases and J by 0 bases, leaving 12 bases between them. Germline assignment: CDR1 SNHLY and CDR2 FYNNEI. This CDR3 contains 16 residues. CDR3 DNA: TGTGCCAGCAGCCTACAGGCGAGCTCCTATAATTCACCCCTCCACTTT. Translating gives CASSLQASSYNSPLHF. The full variable domain, rest sourced from reference TRBV2 and TRBJ1-6, is EPEVTQTPSHQVTQMGQEVILRCVPISNHLYFYWYRQILGQKVEFLVSFYNNEISEKSEIFDDQFSVERPDGSNFTLKIRSTKLEDSAMYFCASSLQASSYNSPLHFGNGTRLTVT.

This sequence joins TRBV12-2 and TRBJ1-5; the D call in the table, TRBD1, was not verified against the DNA. TRBV12-2 is a known pseudogene. The length of the CDR3 is 20 residues. The DNA for the CDR3 is TGTGCAAGTCGCTTCGGCGAAGTACTACGGGGCTGGGGGCAGGGTCAGCCCCAGCATTTT. Translation gives CASRFGEVLRGWGQGQPQHF.

This chain uses TRBV7-2 with TRBJ2-7, with unresolved D. V lost 2 bases to trimming and J lost 4 bases, with 12 bases between them. This CDR3 is built from 14 residues. Germline V lookup: CDR1 SGHTA, CDR2 FQGNSA. CDR3 residues: CASSLSGALYEQYF. CDR3 DNA: TGTGCCAGCAGCTTAAGTGGAGCCCTTTACGAGCAGTACTTC.

This chain uses TRBV6-5 with TRBJ2-7; TRBD1 matches 7 bases. The germline gives CDR1 MNHEY, CDR2 SVGAGI. V lost 3 bases, J lost 5 bases, and 10 bases stayed unmatched. The CDR3 is made up of 15 amino acids. The CDR3 protein is CASSYNRGFGDEQYF. CDR3 coding DNA: TGTGCCAGCAGTTATAACAGGGGTTTTGGGGACGAGCAGTACTTC.

The genes are TRBV10-2 and TRBJ2-1, with 7 nucleotides matching TRBD1. The ends lost 2 bases at V and 4 bases at J; junction bases unmatched: 2. CDR3 length: 14 amino acids. Germline loops: CDR1 WSHSY, CDR2 SAAADI. The CDR3 spells CASSEADRYNEQFF. The CDR3 DNA follows: TGCGCCAGCAGTGAGGCGGACAGGTACAATGAGCAGTTCTTC.

The CDR3 protein is CASSPRISTDEQFF. CDR3 DNA sequence: TGTGCCAGCTCTCCGAGGATTAGTACTGATGAGCAGTTCTTC. The chain joins TRBV18 to TRBJ2-1; no clear D. V was shortened by 6 bases and J by 8 bases, with 17 bases between the two germline ends. The germline gives CDR1 KGHSH, CDR2 LQKENI. The CDR3 is 14 residues long. Combining the CDR3 with reference TRBV18 and TRBJ2-1 gives the whole variable domain NAGVMQNPRHLVRRRGQEARLRCSPMKGHSHVYWYRQLPEEGLKFMVYLQKENIIDESGMPKERFSAEFPKEGPSILRIQQVVRGDSAAYFCASSPRISTDEQFFGPGTRLTVL.

The gene calls are TRBV15 and TRBJ1-1, with 7 bases that match TRBD1. Germline V gives CDR1 LNHNV, CDR2 YYDKDF (reference sequence). This CDR3 is 13 amino acids long. With 3 bases clipped from V and 3 bases from J, the junction kept 1 base outside the gene matches. CDR3 residues: CATSSDRDTEAFF. The CDR3 DNA reads TGTGCCACCAGCAGTGACAGGGACACTGAAGCTTTCTTT.

The genes are TRBV7-9 and TRBJ2-3; the match to TRBD2 covers 10 bases. This CDR3 has 16 residues. The junction had 3 bases not matched to a gene; V was cut back by 1 base and J by 2 bases. Germline CDR1 is SEHNR and CDR2 is FQNEAQ (reference sequence). The CDR3, as DNA: TGTGCCAGCAGCTTAGGCCTAGCGGGGGCCACAGATACGCAGTATTTT. Translated: CASSLGLAGATDTQYF.

The chain employs TRBV28 and TRBJ1-1, with 7 bases that match TRBD1. With 4 bases clipped from V and 1 base from J, the junction kept 3 bases outside the gene matches. Germline lookup yields CDR1 MDHEN and CDR2 SYDVKM. This CDR3 is 14 amino acids long. Here the CDR3 reads CASSSGQSNTEAFF. The CDR3 coding sequence is TGTGCCAGCAGTTCGGGACAGTCGAACACTGAAGCTTTCTTT. Together with reference TRBV28 and TRBJ1-1, the CDR3 gives the full variable domain: DVKVTQSSRYLVKRTGEKVFLECVQDMDHENMFWYRQDPGLGLRLIYFSYDVKMKEKGDIPEGYSVSREKKERFSLILESASTNQTSMYLCASSSGQSNTEAFFGQGTRLTVV.

This sequence joins TRBV4-1 and TRBJ1-5; 8 bases are a match to TRBD1. After removal of 0 bases from V and 11 bases from J, the junction contained 9 bases not matched to a gene. The length of the CDR3 is 15 residues. Germline CDR1 is MGHRA and CDR2 is YSYEKL. CDR3 amino acids: CASSQDRTGYFSQHF. CDR3 coding DNA: TGCGCCAGCAGCCAAGACCGGACAGGGTATTTTTCCCAGCATTTT.

CDR3 DNA sequence: TGCAGTGCTAGCATAGCGGGGCCCCAGCATTTT. The encoded protein is CSASIAGPQHF. This chain links TRBV20-1 with TRBJ1-5, with D unresolved. With 3 bases removed from V and 9 bases from J, the gap between germline ends came to 9 bases. The germline gives CDR1 DFQATT, CDR2 SNEGSKA (reference sequence). CDR3 length: 11 amino acids.

The chain carries TRBV30 and TRBJ1-2; unclear D gene. The CDR3 loop spans 13 amino acids. Germline-derived CDR1 and CDR2 are GTSNPN and SVGIG (reference sequence). The CDR3 protein is CGHSGQADYGYTF. CDR3 nucleotide sequence: TGTGGTCATTCTGGGCAGGCTGACTATGGCTACACCTTC.

The chain is built from TRBV6-1 and TRBJ2-1; TRBD2 aligns across 7 bases. This CDR3 spans 15 amino acids. The germline CDR1 and CDR2 sequences are MNHNS and SASEGT. The trim removed 0 bases at V and 9 bases at J, leaving 8 bases unmatched. The CDR3 protein is CASSEAGGVMGEQFF. The CDR3 DNA reads TGTGCCAGCAGTGAAGCGGGGGGGGTAATGGGTGAGCAGTTCTTC.

V and J are TRBV7-2 and TRBJ2-5, with TRBD2 matching over 10 bases. Germline V gene lookup returns CDR1 SGHTA and CDR2 FQGNSA. Trimming removed 1 base from V and 5 bases from J; junction bases left unmatched: 13. The length of the CDR3 is 18 residues. The CDR3 loop reads CASSLERSSGRALETQYF. Written as DNA, the CDR3 is TGTGCCAGCAGCTTAGAACGGTCCAGCGGGAGGGCCTTGGAGACCCAGTACTTC.

The chain combines TRBV2 with TRBJ2-7; a possible D gene is TRBD1 (5 bases). Trimming shortened V by 6 bases and J by 4 bases, and 10 bases separated the two germline ends. Germline-derived CDR1 and CDR2 are SNHLY and FYNNEI. The CDR3 spans 12 residues. CDR3 in DNA: TGTGCCAGCAGCCAGACAGTTTACGAGCAGTACTTC. Residues: CASSQTVYEQYF.

The V gene is TRBV30, the J gene TRBJ2-2, with a weak D call TRBD2 (6 bases). This CDR3 comprises 13 residues. V was cut by 3 bases and J by 4 bases, with 9 bases left in between. Germline V gene lookup returns CDR1 GTSNPN and CDR2 SVGIG (reference sequence). The CDR3 sequence: CAWSAGLTGELFF. CDR3 coding DNA: TGTGCCTGGAGCGCGGGACTCACCGGGGAGCTGTTTTTT.

V and J are TRBV20-1 and TRBJ1-2, with D possibly being TRBD1 (6 bases). V lost 3 bases to trimming and J lost 7 bases, with 18 bases between them. This CDR3 is built from 14 residues. The germline V gene encodes CDR1 DFQATT and CDR2 SNEGSKA (reference sequence). Here the CDR3 DNA reads TGCAGTGCTAGTCCAAACAGGGACGGTGGTGGCTACACCTTC. Amino acid sequence: CSASPNRDGGGYTF.

This clone has just one count. The V and J genes are TRBV3-1 (or the pseudogene TRBV3-2) and TRBJ2-4; D ambiguous. The CDR3 loop spans 16 amino acids. Between the trimmed V and J ends, which lost 4 bases and 0 bases, there was a span of 13 bases. The V gene's germline CDR1 is LGHDT and CDR2 YNNKEL (reference sequence). The CDR3 here is CASSPGFRLAKNIQYF. DNA of the CDR3: TGTGCCAGCAGCCCAGGTTTTAGATTAGCCAAAAACATTCAGTACTTC.

The V call is TRBV2, the J call TRBJ1-2; D gene ambiguous. The germline gives CDR1 SNHLY, CDR2 FYNNEI. The CDR3 spans 15 residues. Trimming removed 0 bases at V and 7 bases at J, with 15 bases between. CDR3 DNA: TGTGCCAGCAGTGAAGCGCTATTAATTAGAGGTGGCTACACCTTC. Encoded protein: CASSEALLIRGGYTF.

The chain recombines TRBV3-1 (or the pseudogene TRBV3-2) with TRBJ2-7; a weak D match, TRBD2 (7 bases). CDR1 is LGHDT and CDR2 is YNNKEL in the germline V gene (reference sequence). The V and J ends lost 5 bases and 3 bases respectively, with 17 bases between them. This CDR3 is 15 amino acids long. Written as DNA, the CDR3 is TGTGCCAGCAGCTTTCAAAGCGGGACAAGCTACGAGCAGTACTTC. It yields the protein CASSFQSGTSYEQYF.

This chain uses TRBV24-1 with TRBJ1-2; 7 bases align to TRBD1. V trimming: 9 bases; J trimming: 6 bases; junction bases outside the gene matches: 15. Per the germline V gene, CDR1 is KGHDR and CDR2 is SFDVKD. The CDR3 runs to 15 residues. The CDR3 nucleotides read TGTGCCACCGTGAGTAAACAGGGGACGCGAGATGGCTACACCTTC. Translation: CATVSKQGTRDGYTF.

This chain uses TRBV4-2 with TRBJ2-5; D not certain. The V and J ends lost 2 bases and 5 bases respectively, with 15 bases between them. Germline assignment: CDR1 LGHNA and CDR2 YNFKEQ. CDR3 length: 15 residues. The DNA of the CDR3 is TGTGCCAGCAGCCAAACATCCCTTCCCCCGGAGACCCAGTACTTC. Its translation: CASSQTSLPPETQYF.

The rearrangement joins TRBV7-2 to TRBJ1-5; 7 bases are a match to TRBD1. This CDR3 is built from 16 residues. Germline loops: CDR1 SGHTA, CDR2 FQGNSA. Trimming took 5 bases from V and 3 from J; bases not matched to a gene: 10. CDR3 region: CASSRVQGGYNQPQHF. CDR3 coding DNA: TGTGCCAGCAGCCGGGTTCAGGGGGGCTACAATCAGCCCCAGCATTTT.

J is TRBJ2-7 and V is TRBV27, with D possibly TRBD1 on 6 matching bases. The CDR3 consists of 14 residues. V lost 3 bases to trimming and J lost 6 bases, with 15 bases between them. Germline values: CDR1 MNHEY, CDR2 SMNVEV (reference sequence). The CDR3 DNA is TGTGCCAGCAGTTTTCAGCAGGGGTTGGGCGAGCAGTACTTC. Its protein product is CASSFQQGLGEQYF.

The rearrangement uses TRBV27 and TRBJ1-2, with TRBD1 as a possible D gene (6 bases). V shed 5 bases and J shed 4 bases, with 14 bases lying between them. The germline gives CDR1 MNHEY, CDR2 SMNVEV (reference sequence). The CDR3 totals 14 residues. CDR3: CASSAWGQGYGYTF. The CDR3 DNA sequence: TGTGCCAGCAGTGCGTGGGGGCAAGGCTATGGCTACACCTTC.

In DNA form, the CDR3 reads TGTGCCAGCACGGGGGTTGGGCAAGAGACCCAGTACTTC. Translation gives CASTGVGQETQYF. The genes are TRBV2 and TRBJ2-5, with D possibly being TRBD2 (6 bases). Looked up from germline, CDR1 is SNHLY and CDR2 is FYNNEI. There are 13 residues in the CDR3. The V gene lost 7 bases and the J gene lost 2 bases, with 11 bases spanning the gap.

J is TRBJ2-3 and V is TRBV10-3; weak D call: TRBD2 (7 bases). Germline CDR1 ENHRY, CDR2 SYGVKD. V lost 8 bases and J lost 2, with 17 bases in between. The CDR3 covers 15 residues. The DNA of the CDR3 is TGTGCCATCGGCGCGAGGGGGGGATCCACAGATACGCAGTATTTT. It is translated as CAIGARGGSTDTQYF.

The chain has TRBV7-9 and TRBJ2-1; 13 nucleotides agree with TRBD2. Germline assignment: CDR1 SEHNR and CDR2 FQNEAQ (reference sequence). The CDR3 length is 16 residues. The V gene end was trimmed by 4 bases and the J gene end by 7 bases; junction bases not matched to a gene: 7. The CDR3 nucleotides read TGTGCCAGCAGCTCATGGACTAGCGGGAGTCAGAATGAGCAGTTCTTC. Its translation is CASSSWTSGSQNEQFF.